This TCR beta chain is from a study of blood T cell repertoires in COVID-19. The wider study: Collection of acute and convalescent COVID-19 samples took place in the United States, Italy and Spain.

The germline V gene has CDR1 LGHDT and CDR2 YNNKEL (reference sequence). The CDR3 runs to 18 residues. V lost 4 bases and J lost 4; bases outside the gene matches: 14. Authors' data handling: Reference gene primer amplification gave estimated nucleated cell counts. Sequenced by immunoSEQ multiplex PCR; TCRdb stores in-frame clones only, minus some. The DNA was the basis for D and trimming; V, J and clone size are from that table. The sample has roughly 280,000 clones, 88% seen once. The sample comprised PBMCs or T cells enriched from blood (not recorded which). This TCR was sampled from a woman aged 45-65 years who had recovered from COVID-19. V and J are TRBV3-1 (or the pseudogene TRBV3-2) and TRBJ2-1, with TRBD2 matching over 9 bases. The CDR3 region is CASSPPAVLAGIYNEQFF. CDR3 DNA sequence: TGTGCCAGCAGCCCCCCTGCCGTCCTAGCGGGGATTTACAATGAGCAGTTCTTC.